A selection of T cell receptor beta chains follows, all from one sample in a study of shared clonotypes between healthy human individuals. The assay was immunoSEQ multiplex PCR, and TCRdb's table has in-frame clones only and misses some. The sample lists fewer than 850,000 clones, around 90% occurring once. Specimen: memory CD8+ T cells from PBMCs. All receptors come from a man younger than 35 in good health. Some clones in this sample may be carry-over from other donors' samples. Both conserved end residues are part of each CDR3. The D gene is left open where the match is weak. Where a row states a size, it is once, few, many or the class of an expanded clone; other rows omit it.

d_gene	j_gene	abundance	v_gene	CDR3nt	CDR3aa
NA	TRBJ2-7	NA	TRBV18	TGTGCCAGCTCATTGGCGAGAGGTCCCGCGGAGCAGTACTTC	CASSLARGPAEQYF
NA	TRBJ2-7	once	TRBV13	TGTGCCAGCAGCCCCGGGACTCGCTACGAGCAGTACTTC	CASSPGTRYEQYF
NA	TRBJ1-2	NA	TRBV9	TGTGCCAGCAGCGGAGGGGAGGACTATGGCTACACCTTC	CASSGGEDYGYTF
NA	TRBJ2-6	NA	TRBV4-2	TGTGCCAGCAGCCAAGTAGGGCCTTCTGGGGCCAACGTCCTGACTTTC	CASSQVGPSGANVLTF
NA	TRBJ2-1	NA	TRBV25-1	TGTGCCAGCAGTCAACGAGGGCCTCGGGACTCTATCAATGAGCAGTTCTTC	CASSQRGPRDSINEQFF
TRBD2	TRBJ2-7	NA	TRBV4-2	TGTGCCAGCAGCCAAGAGAATAGCGGGACCTACGAGCAGTACTTC	CASSQENSGTYEQYF
NA	TRBJ1-1	once	TRBV7-8	TGTGCCAGCAGCCCTCTGCGATTGAACACTGAAGCTTTCTTT	CASSPLRLNTEAFF
TRBD2	TRBJ2-1	NA	TRBV5-6	TGTGCCAGCAGCTCCGGTCCCGGGACTAGCGGAGGGAATGAGCAGTTCTTC	CASSSGPGTSGGNEQFF
NA	TRBJ2-7	NA	TRBV28	TGTGCCAGCAGTCCCCTCAATTTTCAAGGGTCCTACGAGCAGTACTTC	CASSPLNFQGSYEQYF
TRBD1	TRBJ2-2	NA	TRBV7-9	TGTGCCAGCAGCGATGGACAGGGAAACACCGGGGAGCTGTTTTTT	CASSDGQGNTGELFF
NA	TRBJ1-4	NA	TRBV19	TGTGCCAGTAGTATAGGGGGAGCAGGCCTTAATGAAAAACTGTTTTTT	CASSIGGAGLNEKLFF
NA	TRBJ2-7	NA	TRBV5-6	TGTGCCAGCAGCTTGGGGACGGTCTCCTACGAGCAGTACTTC	CASSLGTVSYEQYF
NA	TRBJ1-1	NA	TRBV28	TGTGCCAGCAGCTTACGGTATGTCGGGGGTGAAGCTTTCTTT	CASSLRYVGGEAFF
TRBD1	TRBJ2-3	NA	TRBV13	TGTGCCAGCAGCTTAGCCAGGGGGCCACCCGAGCTCGATACGCAGTATTTT	CASSLARGPPELDTQYF
NA	TRBJ2-1	NA	TRBV9	TGTGCCAGCAGCGTTTCATTAGCGGTTGGAAGCTCCTACAATGAGCAGTTCTTC	CASSVSLAVGSSYNEQFF
NA	TRBJ2-7	NA	TRBV5-6	TGTGCCAGCAGCCTTGGGACCTCTACCTACGAGCAGTACTTC	CASSLGTSTYEQYF
NA	TRBJ2-5	NA	TRBV19	TGTGCCAGTAGTACCCGACTAGAGCAAGAGACCCAGTACTTC	CASSTRLEQETQYF
TRBD1	TRBJ2-7	few	TRBV4-2	TGTGCCAGCAGCCTAGACTGGACAGGGCGCTACGAGCAGTACTTC	CASSLDWTGRYEQYF
NA	TRBJ2-1	NA	TRBV28	TGTGCCAGCAGTCTCCTATTATACAATGAGCAGTTCTTC	CASSLLLYNEQFF
TRBD2	TRBJ2-2	NA	TRBV15	TGTGCCACCAGCAGAGAACTAGCGGACACCGGGGAGCTGTTTTTT	CATSRELADTGELFF
TRBD2	TRBJ2-7	few	TRBV5-1	TGCGCCAGCAGCTTATCTTTAGCGGGAGGGGACGACGAGCAGTACTTC	CASSLSLAGGDDEQYF
NA	TRBJ2-7	NA	TRBV19	TGTGCCAGTAGCCTAATCGCCGGGTCCTACGAGCAGTACTTC	CASSLIAGSYEQYF
TRBD1	TRBJ1-3	NA	TRBV4-3	TGCGCCAGCAGCCCGGGGACAGCTGGAAACACCATATATTTT	CASSPGTAGNTIYF
TRBD1	TRBJ2-5	NA	TRBV29-1	TGCAGCACCCGGGACAGCCAAGAGACCCAGTACTTC	CSTRDSQETQYF
TRBD2	TRBJ2-3	NA	TRBV15	TGTGCCACCAGCAGAGATTTGACTAGCGGAGGGGGGACAGATACGCAGTATTTT	CATSRDLTSGGGTDTQYF
NA	TRBJ2-7	NA	TRBV4-1	TGCGCCAGCAGCCAAGAGGGGGCCTTCGGAGAGCAGTACTTC	CASSQEGAFGEQYF
NA	TRBJ2-5	NA	TRBV7-8	TGTGCCAGCAGCTGGGGACTTAGCCTTTTCCAGTACTTC	CASSWGLSLFQYF
NA	TRBJ1-1	NA	TRBV5-1	TGCGCCAGCAGCGGGCGGGATAACACTGAAGCTTTCTTT	CASSGRDNTEAFF
TRBD1	TRBJ1-1	few	TRBV5-1	TGCGCCAGCAGCTTGCACAGGGGGATCAACACTGAAGCTTTCTTT	CASSLHRGINTEAFF
NA	TRBJ2-1	NA	TRBV27	TGTGCCAGCAGTCCGGAGGTAGGCTCCTACAATGAGCAGTTCTTC	CASSPEVGSYNEQFF
TRBD1	TRBJ1-3	NA	TRBV9	TGTGCCAGCAGCAGGACAGGGGGCTCTGGAAACACCATATATTTT	CASSRTGGSGNTIYF
NA	TRBJ2-1	NA	TRBV29-1	TGCAGCGGATTACCCGGGTTTTACAATGAGCAGTTCTTC	CSGLPGFYNEQFF
NA	TRBJ1-6	once	TRBV10-2	TGCGCCAGCAGTGAGTCTGGGAGATCACCCCTCCACTTT	CASSESGRSPLHF
NA	TRBJ1-1	NA	TRBV28	TGTGCCAGCAGTTTATTTTCCAGGAGTACTGAAGCTTTCTTT	CASSLFSRSTEAFF
TRBD2	TRBJ2-3	NA	TRBV7-3	TGTGCCAGCAGCCCCGACGGGAGGGTTAGCACAGATACGCAGTATTTT	CASSPDGRVSTDTQYF
NA	TRBJ2-1	NA	TRBV6-5	TGTGCCAGCAGTTACTCCCAACGTGGGGGCACGGAGTTCTTC	CASSYSQRGGTEFF
NA	TRBJ2-4	NA	TRBV11-2	TGTGCCAGCAGCTATCCCGGGACGGAACTAGCCAAAAACATTCAGTACTTC	CASSYPGTELAKNIQYF
NA	TRBJ2-7	NA	TRBV29-1	TGCAGCGTTGAACAGGGCAGCTCCTACGAGCAGTACTTC	CSVEQGSSYEQYF
TRBD2	TRBJ2-7	NA	TRBV27	TGTGCCAGCAGTTCGTGGACTAGCGGGACCTACGAGCAGTACTTC	CASSSWTSGTYEQYF
NA	TRBJ2-7	NA	TRBV11-2	TGTGCCAGCAGCTCGGGGGACTACGAGCAGTACTTC	CASSSGDYEQYF
NA	TRBJ2-1	NA	TRBV11-2	TGTGCCAGCAGCTCCGCAGGAAGTGAGCAGTTCTTC	CASSSAGSEQFF
TRBD2	TRBJ2-2	NA	TRBV19	TGTGCCAGTAGTGACTGGCGACTAGCGGGAGACTTGGACACCGGGGAGCTGTTTTTT	CASSDWRLAGDLDTGELFF
NA	TRBJ2-6	NA	TRBV10-3	TGTGCCATCAGTGAGTCGATGCCGGAGGGGGTCGGTCCTGGGGCCAACGTCCTGACTTTC	CAISESMPEGVGPGANVLTF
TRBD2	TRBJ2-7	once	TRBV5-1	TGCGCCAGCAGCTCCCCTAGCGGGGGCACCTACGAGCAGTACTTC	CASSSPSGGTYEQYF
TRBD2	TRBJ2-1	NA	TRBV7-3	TGTGCCAGCAGCTTACATGCTAGCGGGACCTACAATGAGCAGTTCTTC	CASSLHASGTYNEQFF
NA	TRBJ2-3	NA	TRBV7-2	TGTGCCAGCAGCTCCCGGCAAGCGATAAGGACAGATACGCAGTATTTT	CASSSRQAIRTDTQYF
NA	TRBJ2-1	NA	TRBV7-9	TGTGCCAGCAGCCCCCGCTCCTACGGCGGTTACAATGAGCAGTTCTTC	CASSPRSYGGYNEQFF